This T cell receptor beta chain stems from a study of blood T cell repertoires in COVID-19. Study summary: Samples came from the United States, Italy and Spain, spanning acute and convalescent COVID-19. Nucleic acid was either cDNA or gDNA, and it came from T cells, B-cell-depleted T cells, or PBMCs.

Per germline, CDR1 GTSNPN and CDR2 SVGIG (reference sequence). V lost 2 bases and J lost 6, with 14 bases in between. The CDR3 spans 15 residues. In the authors' workflow: For nucleated cells, counts were estimated from reference gene primer amplification. Libraries were prepared by immunoSEQ multiplex PCR; TCRdb keeps only in-frame clonotypes and omits some of them. That table supplies the V and J calls and clone size; D and trimming were determined from the DNA. The sample includes about 100,000 clones, just over 90% of them seen just once. The sample consisted of peripheral blood. The rearrangement uses TRBV30 and TRBJ1-6, with D hard to call. The source of this sequence is a man aged 55-75 years with acute or convalescent COVID-19. CDR3 amino acids: CAWSTGSVSNSPLHF. In DNA, the CDR3 is TGTGCCTGGAGTACGGGTAGCGTGTCTAATTCACCCCTCCACTTT. The entire variable domain, with the rest obtained from reference TRBV30 and TRBJ1-6, is as follows: SQTIHQWPATLVQPVGSPLSLECTVEGTSNPNLYWYRQAAGRGLQLLFYSVGIGQISSEVPQNLSASRPQDRQFILSSKKLLLSDSGFYLCAWSTGSVSNSPLHFGNGTRLTVT.